This TCR beta chain was profiled in a study of OX40 agonist ivuxolimab in advanced cancers. Background on the study: Patients achieving partial responses numbered three: one hepatocellular carcinoma case and two cutaneous melanoma cases. Whole-study results and caveats: CD8+ T cells were the subset that, on average, had more expanded clones than CD4+. Partly responding patients at 0.1-3.0 mg/kg showed some of the smallest clonal expansion.

This CDR3 spans 15 amino acids. Trimming stripped 6 bases from V and 3 bases from J, with 15 bases between. The germline V gene encodes CDR1 SGHAT and CDR2 FQDESV (reference sequence). People who had autoimmune disease history or systemic immunosuppression were excluded. Concerning this clone: Its antigen remains unidentified.

Some clones are missing from TCRdb's copy, which holds only in-frame ones; the method was immunoSEQ multiplex PCR. The sample records about 21,000 clones, 84% being singletons. This TCR was sampled from an adult with an advanced solid tumor such as melanoma, head and neck, liver or kidney cancer. The genes are TRBV11-1 and TRBJ1-3, with D maybe TRBD1 (5 bases). The sequencing used CD4+ or CD8+ T cells sorted from blood, collected in a trial of the OX40 agonist ivuxolimab. CDR3 nucleotide sequence: TGTGCCAGCAGGTCACGGGGGGTCGTTGGAAACACCATATATTTT. It codes for CASRSRGVVGNTIYF. Full variable domain (missing parts from reference TRBV11-1 and TRBJ1-3): EAEVAQSPRYKITEKSQAVAFWCDPISGHATLYWYRQILGQGPELLVQFQDESVVDDSQLPKDRFSAERLKGVDSTLKIQPAELGDSAMYLCASRSRGVVGNTIYFGEGSWLTVV.